These 32 T cell receptor beta chains share one sample of origin, sequenced in a study of T cells in Graves' hyperthyroidism and ophthalmopathy. From RNA transcripts, TCR beta CDR3 regions were amplified. HTBI primers were used for first-round RT-PCR of the TCR CDR3. TCRdb reprocessed the multiplex PCR reads with MiXCR, giving one entry per CDR3 protein. The sample has hundreds of thousands of distinct CDR3 sequences; approximately 24% are singletons. The sequenced sample was blood. These receptors were taken from a woman in her twenties or thirties with Graves' ophthalmopathy.

This clonotype was detected many times. J is TRBJ2-5 and V is TRBV6-5, with TRBD2 matching over 8 bases. Germline trimming cut 4 bases from V and 5 bases from J; bases unmatched to any gene: 9. Germline V gives CDR1 MNHEY, CDR2 SVGAGI. The CDR3 has 15 residues. The CDR3 reads CASSSVGGAQETQYF. CDR3 nucleotide sequence: TGTGCCAGCAGTTCAGTCGGGGGGGCCCAGGAGACCCAGTACTTC.

This sequence joins TRBV14 and TRBJ2-2; maybe TRBD1 (6 bases). Trimming removed 4 bases from V and 4 bases from J, with 16 bases in between. Germline lookup yields CDR1 SGHDN and CDR2 FVKESK. The CDR3 has 16 amino acids. The DNA of the CDR3 is TGTGCCAGCAGCCGAAATACAGGGAGTATCACCGGGGAGCTGTTTTTT. It is translated as CASSRNTGSITGELFF.

Worth noting for this clonotype: The junction and the germline gene differ at one end; a read error may be behind it. The rearrangement links TRBV6-1 to TRBJ2-5; weak D call: TRBD2 (5 bases). The CDR3 is made up of 15 amino acids. Germline V gives CDR1 MNHNS, CDR2 SASEGT. The CDR3: CASSLTTTRQETKYF. The CDR3 bases are TGTGCCAGCAGTCTTACTACTACTAGACAAGAGACCAAGTACTTC.

This clonotype has only one observation. The chain uses TRBV12-3 or TRBV12-4 and TRBJ2-5; no clear D. The CDR3 has 15 residues. Deletions cut 4 bases from V and 1 base from J, with 13 bases between. The CDR3 here is CASSYSYVSQETQYF. CDR3 in DNA: TGTGCCAGCAGTTACTCCTACGTCTCCCAAGAGACCCAGTACTTC.

V and J are TRBV2 and TRBJ1-1, with TRBD1 as a possible D gene (5 bases). V lost 0 bases to trimming and J lost 6 bases, with 17 bases between them. Germline lookup yields CDR1 SNHLY and CDR2 FYNNEI. The CDR3 spans 16 residues. This chain's CDR3 is CASSEAWARRGAEAFF. CDR3 DNA: TGTGCCAGCAGTGAAGCGTGGGCCCGAAGGGGCGCTGAAGCTTTCTTT.

The rearrangement joins TRBV7-9 to TRBJ2-7, with 7 bases matching TRBD1. V was pared by 5 bases and J by 2 bases, with 9 bases of the junction left unmatched. Germline loops: CDR1 SEHNR, CDR2 FQNEAQ (reference sequence). This CDR3 contains 15 residues. The chain's CDR3 is CASSLTGRSPYEQYF. The CDR3 DNA is TGTGCCAGCAGCCTGACAGGGCGTAGTCCCTACGAGCAGTACTTC.

This clonotype was detected a few times. This chain links TRBV12-3 or TRBV12-4 with TRBJ2-5, with D possibly TRBD2 on 5 matching bases. V dropped 2 bases and J dropped 3 bases, with 10 bases sitting between them. CDR3 size: 14 residues. In DNA, the CDR3 is TGTGCCAGCAGTTTAAGCGGATCAAAAGAGACCCAGTACTTC. It codes for CASSLSGSKETQYF.

This clonotype was counted many times. V gene TRBV6-5 combines with J gene TRBJ1-5; TRBD1 agrees at 7 bases. After removal of 8 bases from V and 6 bases from J, the junction contained 10 bases not matched to a gene. This CDR3 contains 14 residues. The V gene's germline CDR1 is MNHEY and CDR2 SVGAGI. CDR3 DNA sequence: TGTGCCAGCGGATTTGTCGAGGGGGCTCAGCCCCAGCATTTT. This translates into CASGFVEGAQPQHF.

This clonotype has ten or more counts. The chain joins TRBV12-3 or TRBV12-4 to TRBJ2-7; 7 bases are a match to TRBD1. Unmatched junction bases numbered 14, after V lost 3 bases and J lost 6 bases. This CDR3 has 16 amino acids. The CDR3 DNA reads TGTGCCAGCAGTTTCGCAAGACAGGGCACCTCTTCCGAGCAGTACTTC. It translates to CASSFARQGTSSEQYF.

In its sample, this clonotype was seen a few times. The chain is built from TRBV12-3 or TRBV12-4 and TRBJ1-1, with D perhaps matching TRBD1 (5 bases). The CDR3 is 15 amino acids. V gave up 1 base and J gave up 3 bases, with 12 bases separating them. The CDR3 reads CASSLGGRIDTEAFF. The CDR3 DNA reads as TGTGCCAGCAGTTTAGGGGGACGGATTGACACTGAAGCTTTCTTT.

This clonotype occurred many times. The rearrangement links TRBV30 to TRBJ2-2, with TRBD2 as a possible D gene (6 bases). CDR3 size: 13 residues. Trimming removed 2 bases from V and 3 bases from J, with 7 bases in between. CDR1 GTSNPN and CDR2 SVGIG come from the germline V gene (reference sequence). The CDR3 DNA sequence: TGTGCCTGGAGTTGGGGGGACACCGGGGAGCTGTTTTTT. Translation: CAWSWGDTGELFF.

The table lists this clonotype with many counts. The gene calls are TRBV6-5 and TRBJ2-7; 7 bases fit TRBD1. Trimming cost V 6 bases and J 7 bases; bases outside gene matches: 6. CDR1 MNHEY and CDR2 SVGAGI come from the germline V gene. The CDR3 length is 12 residues. The CDR3 loop reads CASSTTGEEQYF. In nucleotides, the CDR3 is TGTGCCAGCAGCACAACAGGGGAAGAGCAGTACTTC.

This clonotype was seen repeatedly, ten times or more. The chain has TRBV9 and TRBJ1-1; 7 nucleotides match TRBD1. The CDR3 has 16 amino acids. With V trimmed by 5 bases and J by 0 bases, 10 bases remained unmatched. Looked up from germline, CDR1 is SGDLS and CDR2 is YYNGEE. CDR3 DNA sequence: TGTGCCAGCAGTCCGGGAGATGGGACAGTGAACACTGAAGCTTTCTTT. Translation: CASSPGDGTVNTEAFF.

In this sample, this clonotype turned up a few times. The rearrangement links TRBV12-3 or TRBV12-4 to TRBJ1-6; perhaps TRBD1 as D (6 bases). The germline V and J ends were trimmed by 5 bases and 7 bases, with 12 bases remaining between them. There are 14 residues in the CDR3. This CDR3 is CASSGKGGNSPLHF. The CDR3, as DNA: TGTGCCAGCAGTGGGAAAGGGGGAAATTCACCCCTCCACTTT.

Note on this clonotype: This may be a read error, as it is one base from a much larger clone. The V and J genes are TRBV7-6 and TRBJ1-5; D gene uncertain. CDR1 is SGHVS, CDR2 FNYEAQ, per germline. The CDR3 spans 15 residues. This CDR3 is CASILLRGDNQPQHF. The CDR3 nucleotides are TGTGCCAGCATCTTACTAAGAGGAGACAATCAGCCCCAGCATTTT.

This clonotype was detected many times. This chain links TRBV6-4 with TRBJ1-2; D call uncertain. Trimming removed 2 bases from V and 7 bases from J, with 20 bases in between. CDR3 length equals 16 residues. The germline gives CDR1 MRHNA, CDR2 SNTAGT. The DNA of the CDR3 is TGTGCCAGCAGTGACCCCTCGGTCACACGAGTTCGTGGCTACACCTTC. Translated, it gives CASSDPSVTRVRGYTF.

This rearrangement joins TRBV30 to TRBJ1-2, with 12 bases identical to TRBD1. Germline assignment: CDR1 GTSNPN and CDR2 SVGIG (reference sequence). This CDR3 spans 14 amino acids. The junction had 2 bases not matched to a gene; V was cut back by 0 bases and J by 6 bases. As DNA, the CDR3 is TGTGCCTGGAGTGTTGGGACAGGGGGCAATGGCTACACCTTC. The encoded protein is CAWSVGTGGNGYTF.

The chain links TRBV6-5 to TRBJ2-5, with 13 bases lining up with TRBD2. The CDR3 extends over 16 amino acids. V shed 0 bases and J 7 bases; nucleotides not matched to a gene: 5. Germline assignment: CDR1 MNHEY and CDR2 SVGAGI. The CDR3 nucleotides read TGTGCCAGCAGTTACTCAACTAGCGGGGGGGCCGGGACCCAGTACTTC. Protein product: CASSYSTSGGAGTQYF.

This clonotype was seen many times. The chain links TRBV6-4 to TRBJ1-3, with D perhaps matching TRBD1 (5 bases). The CDR3 extends over 17 amino acids. Deletions cut 8 bases from V and 2 bases from J, with 22 bases between. Germline V lookup: CDR1 MRHNA, CDR2 SNTAGT. The CDR3 bases are TGTGCCAGCCCTTCCAGGGCAGGGACGTCGGCTGGAAACACCATATATTTT. Translation gives CASPSRAGTSAGNTIYF.

This clonotype came up many times. V and J are TRBV12-3 or TRBV12-4 and TRBJ1-1, with D hard to call. This CDR3 comprises 12 residues. V dropped 5 bases and J dropped 5 bases, with 9 bases sitting between them. Written as DNA, the CDR3 is TGTGCCAGCAGTCCCCGGCCAACTGAAGCTTTCTTT. Amino acids: CASSPRPTEAFF.

This clonotype was found a few times. The gene calls are TRBV20-1 and TRBJ1-6; the D gene is possibly TRBD1 (6 bases). The CDR3 length is 15 residues. V shed 1 base and J shed 7 bases, with 14 bases lying between them. Germline lookup yields CDR1 DFQATT and CDR2 SNEGSKA (reference sequence). CDR3 region: CSARGATGENSPLHF. Here the CDR3 DNA reads TGCAGTGCTAGAGGGGCGACAGGAGAAAATTCACCCCTCCACTTT.

This clonotype was recorded at least ten times. J is TRBJ2-3 and V is TRBV6-1; D ambiguous. Per the germline V gene, CDR1 is MNHNS and CDR2 is SASEGT. V was trimmed by 6 bases and J by 8 bases, leaving 6 bases between them. CDR3 length equals 10 residues. CDR3 sequence (DNA): TGTGCCAGCAGAACTGGTACGCAGTATTTT. Translating gives CASRTGTQYF.

This clonotype was detected many times. This rearrangement joins TRBV6-5 to TRBJ1-2; D is possibly TRBD1 (6 bases). Per the germline V gene, CDR1 is MNHEY and CDR2 is SVGAGI. Between the trimmed V and J ends, which lost 2 bases and 3 bases, there was a span of 16 bases. This CDR3 comprises 16 residues. In DNA, the CDR3 is TGTGCCAGCAGTTACCCGGGGGCACTCCCCTACTATGGCTACACCTTC. Residues: CASSYPGALPYYGYTF.

This clonotype was seen at least ten times. This chain uses TRBV6-5 with TRBJ1-5; no definite D call. Per the germline V gene, CDR1 is MNHEY and CDR2 is SVGAGI. Trimming took off 7 bases at V and 3 bases at J, with 13 bases between the two ends. The CDR3 has 14 residues. CDR3 coding DNA: TGTGCCAGCAAATTCGGAGTGAACAATCAGCCCCAGCATTTT. Translated, it gives CASKFGVNNQPQHF.

In this sample, this clonotype turned up a few times. The rearrangement joins TRBV6-5 to TRBJ2-7; tentatively, D is TRBD2 (5 bases). The germline V gene has CDR1 MNHEY and CDR2 SVGAGI. The ends were cut back, 2 bases at V and 0 bases at J, with 8 bases in the middle. This CDR3 region has 14 residues. The DNA for the CDR3 is TGTGCCAGCAGTTACCGGGGAAGCTCCTACGAGCAGTACTTC. Its translation: CASSYRGSSYEQYF.

The chain's CDR3 is CASSLDGRTGELFF. The CDR3 DNA sequence: TGTGCCAGCAGCTTAGACGGGAGGACCGGGGAGCTGTTTTTT. The rearrangement uses TRBV7-9 and TRBJ2-2, with 7 nucleotides matching TRBD2. With 1 base clipped from V and 5 bases from J, the junction kept 1 base outside the gene matches. This CDR3 region has 14 residues. CDR1 and CDR2 from the germline V gene are SEHNR and FQNEAQ (reference sequence).

Many counts were recorded for this clonotype. The V gene is TRBV27, the J gene TRBJ1-2; possible D gene TRBD1, 5 bases. CDR1 and CDR2 (germline): MNHEY, SMNVEV (reference sequence). The CDR3 loop spans 14 amino acids. Deletions cut 0 bases from V and 6 bases from J, with 11 bases between. DNA of the CDR3: TGTGCCAGCAGTTTATCTACGGGGGTCGATGGCTACACCTTC. Translating gives CASSLSTGVDGYTF.

The gene calls are TRBV3-1 and TRBJ2-7; tentatively, D is TRBD1 (6 bases). Trimming stripped 3 bases from V and 3 bases from J, with 12 bases between. The germline CDR1 and CDR2 sequences are LGHDT and YNNKEL (reference sequence). The CDR3 runs 14 residues. Here the CDR3 DNA reads TGTGCCAGCAGCCATCTCGACAGGTACTACGAGCAGTACTTC. It encodes CASSHLDRYYEQYF.

This clonotype occurred many times. The chain links TRBV29-1 to TRBJ1-1; possible D gene TRBD1, 5 bases. Trimming took off 6 bases at V and 4 bases at J, with 15 bases between the two ends. Germline loops: CDR1 SQVTM, CDR2 ANQGSEA. The CDR3 covers 13 residues. Here the CDR3 reads CSVAFGTATEAFF. CDR3 bases: TGCAGCGTGGCCTTCGGGACGGCCACTGAAGCTTTCTTT.

This clonotype has at least ten counts. The V and J genes are TRBV5-1 and TRBJ1-1, with D uncertain. V lost 0 bases and J 1 base, leaving 13 bases between the germline ends. The CDR3 runs to 16 residues. Germline V gene lookup returns CDR1 SGHRS and CDR2 YFSETQ. CDR3 DNA sequence: TGCGCCAGCAGCTTGGGCTTGGGTATCTCGAACACTGAAGCTTTCTTT. The encoded protein is CASSLGLGISNTEAFF.

The chain recombines TRBV7-9 with TRBJ1-1, with D uncertain. The CDR3 sequence is 13 residues long. Trimming removed 1 base from V and 12 bases from J, with 15 bases in between. Germline CDR1 and CDR2: SEHNR and FQNEAQ (reference sequence). The chain's CDR3 is CASSLGKSMPTFF. CDR3 in DNA: TGTGCCAGCAGCTTAGGGAAGTCAATGCCTACTTTCTTT.

This clonotype came up many times. The V and J genes are TRBV6-2 or TRBV6-3 and TRBJ2-5, with D perhaps TRBD2 (5 bases). Germline CDR1 and CDR2: MNHEY and SVGEGT. The CDR3 extends over 13 amino acids. V lost 7 bases, J lost 5 bases, and 14 bases lay in between. CDR3 residues: CASKGSSRETQYF. CDR3 nucleotide sequence: TGTGCCAGCAAAGGGAGTAGCAGGGAGACCCAGTACTTC.